One and the same sample provided the 27 T cell receptor beta chains below, sequenced in a study of T cell responses to AZD1222 COVID-19 vaccine. The table came from immunoSEQ multiplex PCR; TCRdb's copy has only in-frame clones and leaves some out. The table lists some 130,000 clones, approximately 89% of them singletons. This specimen was peripheral blood, taken on day 0 of AZD1222 vaccination. These receptors were obtained from an adult in good health.

The V call is TRBV4-2, the J call TRBJ1-2; D remains unclear. The V gene lost 0 bases and the J gene lost 8 bases, with 7 bases spanning the gap. The CDR3 is made up of 12 amino acids. CDR1 and CDR2 (germline): LGHNA, YNFKEQ. CDR3 sequence (DNA): TGTGCCAGCAGCCAAGATTTTCAGGGCTACACCTTC. Protein sequence: CASSQDFQGYTF.

The chain has TRBV9 and TRBJ1-4, with TRBD1 identical over 8 bases. The trim removed 4 bases at V and 5 bases at J, leaving 7 bases unmatched. Germline CDR1 SGDLS, CDR2 YYNGEE. This CDR3 has 15 residues. The CDR3 loop reads CASSLRQGQNEKLFF. For the CDR3, the DNA is TGTGCCAGCAGCCTCCGACAGGGGCAAAATGAAAAACTGTTTTTT.

This chain links TRBV4-3 with TRBJ1-6; no firm D call. The CDR3 is 13 amino acids. V dropped 1 base and J dropped 10 bases, with 8 bases sitting between them. CDR1 is LGHNA and CDR2 is YSLEER in the germline V gene. In DNA form, the CDR3 reads TGCGCCAGCAGCCAAGGAGAGGGATCACCCCTCCACTTT. Translation gives CASSQGEGSPLHF.

This CDR3 reads CASSSPVKGPIYGYTF. The CDR3 DNA follows: TGTGCCAGCAGCTCCCCGGTTAAAGGACCGATCTATGGCTACACCTTC. This chain uses TRBV7-2 with TRBJ1-2; D gene ambiguous. Deletions cut 4 bases from V and 4 bases from J, with 19 bases between. Germline CDR1 is SGHTA and CDR2 is FQGNSA. The CDR3 has 16 residues. Full variable domain (outside the CDR3, taken from reference TRBV7-2 and TRBJ1-2): GAGVSQSPSNKVTEKGKDVELRCDPISGHTALYWYRQSLGQGLEFLIYFQGNSAPDKSGLPSDRFSAERTGGSVSTLTIQRTQQEDSAVYLCASSSPVKGPIYGYTFGSGTRLTVV.

The chain uses TRBV23-1 and TRBJ2-1; D might be TRBD2 (5 bases). TRBV23-1 is recorded as an ORF, its role being uncertain. With 2 bases removed from V and 15 bases from J, the gap between germline ends came to 17 bases. CDR3 length: 13 residues. CDR3 loop: CASSQHTRPLPFF. Written as DNA, the CDR3 is TGCGCCAGCAGTCAACATACTAGGCCACTGCCGTTCTTC.

The chain carries TRBV6-5 and TRBJ1-6, with 10 bases fitting TRBD1. From germline, CDR1 is MNHEY and CDR2 SVGAGI. The CDR3 length is 15 residues. Trimming at V came to 5 bases and at J to 7 bases, leaving 5 bases not matched to a gene. DNA of the CDR3: TGTGCCAGCAGTCCGACAGGGGGCCAAAATTCACCCCTCCACTTT. Translating gives CASSPTGGQNSPLHF.

V gene TRBV24-1 combines with J gene TRBJ1-5; no firm D call. The V gene lost 5 bases and the J gene lost 7 bases, with 11 bases spanning the gap. The CDR3 consists of 13 residues. Germline V gene data show CDR1 as KGHDR and CDR2 as SFDVKD. CDR3 loop: CATSARGRQPQHF. The CDR3 coding sequence is TGTGCCACCAGTGCCCGGGGTAGACAGCCCCAGCATTTT.

This chain links TRBV6-1 with TRBJ2-3, with a tentative D call TRBD2 (6 bases). Germline V CDR1 and CDR2: MNHNS, SASEGT. V lost 3 bases to trimming and J lost 0 bases, with 13 bases between them. The CDR3 is made up of 16 amino acids. The CDR3 loop reads CASSEATGTSTDTQYF. The DNA for the CDR3 is TGTGCCAGCAGTGAGGCGACCGGGACTAGCACAGATACGCAGTATTTT.

V usage is TRBV5-5 and J usage is TRBJ1-5; TRBD1 aligns across 8 bases. V was clipped by 4 bases and J by 7 bases; unmatched bases: 7. Germline CDR1 SGHKS, CDR2 YYEKEE (reference sequence). The CDR3 loop spans 14 amino acids. The CDR3 sequence: CASSLGQGDQPQHF. In nucleotides, the CDR3 is TGTGCCAGCAGCCTCGGACAGGGAGACCAGCCCCAGCATTTT.

The rearrangement joins TRBV5-4 to TRBJ2-2, with 7 positions matching TRBD2. This CDR3 is built from 16 residues. The V and J ends lost 1 base and 2 bases, in that order; junction bases with no gene match: 5. From germline, CDR1 is SGHNT and CDR2 YYREEE (reference sequence). This CDR3 is CASSLRGRGNTGELFF. CDR3 sequence (DNA): TGTGCCAGCAGCTTGCGGGGGAGGGGTAACACCGGGGAGCTGTTTTTT. The full variable domain, with the rest looked up from reference TRBV5-4 and TRBJ2-2, is ETGVTQSPTHLIKTRGQQVTLRCSSQSGHNTVSWYQQALGQGPQFIFQYYREEENGRGNFPPRFSGLQFPNYSSELNVNALELDDSALYLCASSLRGRGNTGELFFGEGSRLTVL.

The chain carries TRBV10-3 and TRBJ2-7; 9 nucleotides agree with TRBD1. The germline V gene has CDR1 ENHRY and CDR2 SYGVKD. This CDR3 is 16 amino acids long. V lost 6 bases to trimming and J lost 0 bases; unmatched junction nucleotides: 9. DNA of the CDR3: TGTGCCATCAGGGGGACAGGGAGGGGGAGCTCCTACGAGCAGTACTTC. Protein sequence: CAIRGTGRGSSYEQYF.

The chain recombines TRBV29-1 with TRBJ2-7, with TRBD1 matching 9 bases. After removal of 4 bases from V and 4 bases from J, the junction contained 11 bases not matched to a gene. CDR3 length: 15 amino acids. Germline-derived CDR1 and CDR2 are SQVTM and ANQGSEA. As DNA, the CDR3 is TGCAGCGTTGCCCGGGACAGGGCTTACGGGTACGAGCAGTACTTC. Encoded protein: CSVARDRAYGYEQYF.

The table lists this clone with a few counts. In DNA, the CDR3 is TGTGCCAGTTCTACCGGGCCCGATCACTATGGCTACACCTTC. Protein: CASSTGPDHYGYTF. The chain uses TRBV28 and TRBJ1-2; D gene uncertain. V was cut by 9 bases and J by 3 bases, with 17 bases left in between. CDR3 length: 14 amino acids. CDR1 is MDHEN and CDR2 is SYDVKM in the germline V gene.

The chain couples TRBV3-1 (or the pseudogene TRBV3-2) to TRBJ2-7; either TRBD1 or TRBD2 may fit D (6 bases each). Germline V gives CDR1 LGHDT, CDR2 YNNKEL (reference sequence). V lost 3 bases and J lost 6, with 15 bases in between. The CDR3 spans 14 residues. CDR3 amino acids: CASSHRGRVFEQYF. CDR3 bases: TGTGCCAGCAGCCACCGGGGGCGGGTCTTCGAGCAGTACTTC.

The chain employs TRBV10-1 and TRBJ2-1, with 9 positions matching TRBD2. Per germline, CDR1 WNHNN and CDR2 SYGVQD (reference sequence). This CDR3 is built from 14 residues. Germline trimming cut 5 bases from V and 6 bases from J; bases unmatched to any gene: 5. The CDR3 is CASSPGLARNEQFF. The CDR3 nucleotides read TGCGCCAGCAGTCCCGGACTAGCGCGCAATGAGCAGTTCTTC.

J is TRBJ2-6 and V is TRBV9, with D possibly being TRBD1 or TRBD2 (5 bases each). The CDR3 has 18 amino acids. The ends were cut back, 0 bases at V and 2 bases at J, with 15 bases in the middle. Germline CDR1 SGDLS, CDR2 YYNGEE. CDR3 amino acids: CASSVAGTVLPGANVLTF. The CDR3 nucleotides are TGTGCCAGCAGCGTAGCTGGGACGGTTCTTCCTGGGGCCAACGTCCTGACTTTC. Based on the CDR3 plus reference TRBV9 and TRBJ2-6, the full variable domain is DSGVTQTPKHLITATGQRVTLRCSPRSGDLSVYWYQQSLDQGLQFLIQYYNGEERAKGNILERFSAQQFPDLHSELNLSSLELGDSALYFCASSVAGTVLPGANVLTFGAGSRLTVL.

This chain uses TRBV4-1 with TRBJ1-6, with 8 bases aligning to TRBD1. The CDR3 consists of 18 residues. The ends lost 0 bases at V and 8 bases at J; junction bases unmatched: 12. Germline CDR1 MGHRA, CDR2 YSYEKL. CDR3 protein: CASSQDRSRQGNHSPLHF. In DNA, the CDR3 is TGCGCCAGCAGCCAAGATCGATCGAGACAGGGGAACCATTCACCCCTCCACTTT.

V is TRBV28 and J is TRBJ1-3; perhaps TRBD1 as D (5 bases). Trimming left V 8 bases short and J 1 base short, with 12 bases between. Germline CDR1 is MDHEN and CDR2 is SYDVKM. The CDR3 totals 14 residues. The CDR3 region is CASGSGASGNTIYF. In nucleotides, the CDR3 is TGTGCCAGCGGTAGTGGGGCATCTGGAAACACCATATATTTT.

The V call is TRBV5-1, the J call TRBJ1-2; D remains unclear. V was pared by 4 bases and J by 2 bases, with 12 bases between. Germline lookup yields CDR1 SGHRS and CDR2 YFSETQ. The CDR3 is 14 residues long. The CDR3 here is CASSPADGNYGYTF. DNA for the CDR3: TGCGCCAGCAGCCCGGCCGACGGAAACTATGGCTACACCTTC. Using reference TRBV5-1 and TRBJ1-2 for the parts outside the CDR3, the full variable domain is KAGVTQTPRYLIKTRGQQVTLSCSPISGHRSVSWYQQTPGQGLQFLFEYFSETQRNKGNFPGRFSGRQFSNSRSEMNVSTLELGDSALYLCASSPADGNYGYTFGSGTRLTVV.

The chain employs TRBV11-2 and TRBJ1-2; 10 positions match TRBD1. The V gene's germline CDR1 is SGHAT and CDR2 FQNNGV. V lost 2 bases to trimming and J lost 7 bases; unmatched junction nucleotides: 10. This CDR3 has 16 amino acids. The CDR3 DNA reads as TGTGCCAGCAGCTTAACCCGGGACAGGGGATCTTTTGGCTACACCTTC. Amino acid sequence: CASSLTRDRGSFGYTF.

This sequence joins TRBV11-3 and TRBJ1-3; the D gene is possibly TRBD1 (5 bases). The germline V gene encodes CDR1 SGHNT and CDR2 YENEEA. CDR3 size: 14 residues. The germline V and J ends were trimmed by 2 bases and 2 bases, with 7 bases remaining between them. The CDR3 is CASSLQGPGNTIYF. CDR3 DNA: TGTGCCAGCAGCTTACAGGGACCTGGAAACACCATATATTTT.

This rearrangement joins TRBV18 to TRBJ1-2; D remains ambiguous. In germline, CDR1 is KGHSH, CDR2 LQKENI. The CDR3 has 14 amino acids. Trimming took 3 bases from V and 2 from J, leaving 10 bases between them. CDR3 nucleotides: TGTGCCAGCTCACCTGTTAAAAGCAACTATGGCTACACCTTC. Its translation is CASSPVKSNYGYTF.

The rearrangement joins TRBV28 to TRBJ1-6; no clear D gene. CDR3 length equals 15 residues. Per the germline V gene, CDR1 is MDHEN and CDR2 is SYDVKM. V lost 8 bases and J lost 6, with 17 bases in between. In DNA, the CDR3 is TGTGCCAGCGATAGTCTGGGAGAGTTTAATTCACCCCTCCACTTT. It encodes CASDSLGEFNSPLHF.

This clone showed up just once. V gene TRBV7-6 combines with J gene TRBJ2-7; the D gene is possibly TRBD2 (6 bases). The CDR3 has 14 amino acids. V was pared by 4 bases and J by 7 bases, with 17 bases between. CDR1 SGHVS and CDR2 FNYEAQ come from the germline V gene. CDR3 DNA: TGTGCCAGCAGCTCCCACCAGCGGGCTAGTGAGCAGTACTTC. It specifies CASSSHQRASEQYF.

The chain employs TRBV7-9 and TRBJ1-4; D gene ambiguous. Germline values: CDR1 SEHNR, CDR2 FQNEAQ (reference sequence). V was shortened by 3 bases and J by 5 bases, with 10 bases between the two germline ends. This CDR3 comprises 14 residues. CDR3 nucleotides: TGTGCCAGCAGCTTGTACAGCCTGAATGAAAAACTGTTTTTT. Encoded protein: CASSLYSLNEKLFF.

The chain couples TRBV3-1 (or the pseudogene TRBV3-2) to TRBJ2-1; 12 bases are a match to TRBD2. Trimming took 3 bases from V and 5 from J; bases not matched to a gene: 2. Germline V gene sequence: CDR1 LGHDT, CDR2 YNNKEL (reference sequence). The CDR3 runs to 15 residues. CDR3 DNA sequence: TGTGCCAGCAGCCAGTGGACTAGCGGGAACAATGAGCAGTTCTTC. As protein: CASSQWTSGNNEQFF.

The chain couples TRBV28 to TRBJ1-3, with TRBD1 as a possible D gene (6 bases). The CDR3 spans 13 residues. Germline assignment: CDR1 MDHEN and CDR2 SYDVKM. V was pared by 7 bases and J by 4 bases, with 11 bases between. The CDR3 is CASNRGSGNTIYF. The CDR3 DNA sequence: TGTGCCAGCAATAGGGGGAGCGGAAACACCATATATTTT.